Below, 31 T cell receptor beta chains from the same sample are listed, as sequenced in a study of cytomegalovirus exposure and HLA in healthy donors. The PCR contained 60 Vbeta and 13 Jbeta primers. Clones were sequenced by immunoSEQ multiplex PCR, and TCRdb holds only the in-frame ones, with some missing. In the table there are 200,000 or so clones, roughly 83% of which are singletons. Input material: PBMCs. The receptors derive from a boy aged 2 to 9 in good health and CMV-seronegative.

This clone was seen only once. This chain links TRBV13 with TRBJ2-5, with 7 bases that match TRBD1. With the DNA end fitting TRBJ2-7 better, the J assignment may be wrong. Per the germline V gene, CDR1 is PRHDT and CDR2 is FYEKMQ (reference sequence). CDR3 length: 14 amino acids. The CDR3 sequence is CASTANRGTYEQYF. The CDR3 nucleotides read TGTGCCAGCACCGCGAACAGGGGAACCTACGAGCAGTACTTC.

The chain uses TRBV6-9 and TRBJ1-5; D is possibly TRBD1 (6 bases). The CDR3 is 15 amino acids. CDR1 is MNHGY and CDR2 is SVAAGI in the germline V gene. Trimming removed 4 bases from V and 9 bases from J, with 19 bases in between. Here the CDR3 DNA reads TGTGCCAGCAGTTGGGGCGGTCAATCGACAGGGCCCCAGCATTTT. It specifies CASSWGGQSTGPQHF.

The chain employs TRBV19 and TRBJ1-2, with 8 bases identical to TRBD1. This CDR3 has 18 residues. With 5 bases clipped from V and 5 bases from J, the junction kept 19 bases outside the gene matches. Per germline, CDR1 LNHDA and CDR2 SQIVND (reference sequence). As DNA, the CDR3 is TGTGCCAGTAGTCACCGACTGACAGGGGCCGGGAAGGCATATGGCTACACCTTC. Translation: CASSHRLTGAGKAYGYTF.

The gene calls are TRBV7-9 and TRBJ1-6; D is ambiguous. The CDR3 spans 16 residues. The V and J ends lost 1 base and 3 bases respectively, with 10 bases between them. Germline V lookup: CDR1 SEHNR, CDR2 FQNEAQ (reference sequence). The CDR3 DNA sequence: TGTGCCAGCAGCTTAGGTGGCAGTTTCTATAATTCACCCCTCCACTTT. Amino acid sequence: CASSLGGSFYNSPLHF.

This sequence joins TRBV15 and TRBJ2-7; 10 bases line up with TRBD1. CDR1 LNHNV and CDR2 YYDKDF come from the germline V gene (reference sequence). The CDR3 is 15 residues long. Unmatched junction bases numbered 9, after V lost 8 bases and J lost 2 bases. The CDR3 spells CATARGTGDTYEQYF. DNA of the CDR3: TGTGCCACCGCCAGAGGGACAGGGGATACCTACGAGCAGTACTTC.

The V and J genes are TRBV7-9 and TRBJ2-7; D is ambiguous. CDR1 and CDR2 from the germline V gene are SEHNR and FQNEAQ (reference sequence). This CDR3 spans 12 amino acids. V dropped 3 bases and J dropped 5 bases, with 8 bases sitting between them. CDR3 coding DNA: TGTGCCAGCAGCTTTACTGTAAACGAGCAGTACTTC. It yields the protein CASSFTVNEQYF.

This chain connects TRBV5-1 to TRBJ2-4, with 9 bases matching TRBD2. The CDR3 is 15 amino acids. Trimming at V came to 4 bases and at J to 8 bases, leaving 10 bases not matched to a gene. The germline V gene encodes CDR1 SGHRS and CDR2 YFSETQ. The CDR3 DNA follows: TGCGCCAGCAGCCCCTGGGTAGCGGGGGTTGACATTCAGTACTTC. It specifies CASSPWVAGVDIQYF.

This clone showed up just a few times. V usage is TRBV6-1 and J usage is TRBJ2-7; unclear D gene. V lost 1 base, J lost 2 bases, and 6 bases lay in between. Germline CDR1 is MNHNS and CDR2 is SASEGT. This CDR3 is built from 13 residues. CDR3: CASSEVLAYEQYF. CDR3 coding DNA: TGTGCCAGCAGTGAAGTTTTAGCCTACGAGCAGTACTTC.

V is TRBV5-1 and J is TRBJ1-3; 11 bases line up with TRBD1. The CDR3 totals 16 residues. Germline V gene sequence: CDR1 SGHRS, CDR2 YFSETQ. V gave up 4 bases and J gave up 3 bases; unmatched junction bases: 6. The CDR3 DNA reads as TGCGCCAGCAGCGACGGGACAGGGGGATTTGGAAACACCATATATTTT. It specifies CASSDGTGGFGNTIYF.

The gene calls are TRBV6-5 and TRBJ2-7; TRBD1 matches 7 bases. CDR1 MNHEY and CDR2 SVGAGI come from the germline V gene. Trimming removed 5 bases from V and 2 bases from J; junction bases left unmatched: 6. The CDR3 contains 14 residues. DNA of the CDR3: TGTGCCAGCAGTCCCCGACAGGGCCCCTACGAGCAGTACTTC. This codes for CASSPRQGPYEQYF.

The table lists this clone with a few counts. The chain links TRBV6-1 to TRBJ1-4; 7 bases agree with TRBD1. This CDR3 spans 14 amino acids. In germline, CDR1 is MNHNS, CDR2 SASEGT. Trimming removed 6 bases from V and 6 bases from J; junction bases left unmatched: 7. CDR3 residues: CASRPGGWDEKLFF. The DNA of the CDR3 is TGTGCCAGCAGGCCAGGGGGGTGGGATGAAAAACTGTTTTTT.

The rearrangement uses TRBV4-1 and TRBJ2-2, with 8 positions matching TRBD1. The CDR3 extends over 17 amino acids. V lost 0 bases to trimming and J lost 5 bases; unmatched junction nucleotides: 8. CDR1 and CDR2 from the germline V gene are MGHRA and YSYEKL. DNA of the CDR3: TGCGCCAGCAGCCAAGATCCCCCGCAGGGGGCTACCGGGGAGCTGTTTTTT. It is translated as CASSQDPPQGATGELFF.

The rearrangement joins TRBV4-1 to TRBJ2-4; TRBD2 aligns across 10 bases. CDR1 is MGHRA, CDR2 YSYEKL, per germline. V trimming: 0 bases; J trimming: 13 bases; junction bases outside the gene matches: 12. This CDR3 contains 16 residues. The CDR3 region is CASSQEDAQREGLQYF. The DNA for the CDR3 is TGCGCCAGCAGCCAAGAGGACGCCCAGCGGGAGGGCCTGCAGTACTTC.

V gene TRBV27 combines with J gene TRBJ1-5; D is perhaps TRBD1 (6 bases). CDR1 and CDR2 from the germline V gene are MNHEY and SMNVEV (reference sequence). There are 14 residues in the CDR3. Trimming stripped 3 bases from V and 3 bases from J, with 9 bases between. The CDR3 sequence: CASSFQGSNQPQHF. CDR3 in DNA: TGTGCCAGCAGTTTTCAGGGGTCCAATCAGCCCCAGCATTTT.

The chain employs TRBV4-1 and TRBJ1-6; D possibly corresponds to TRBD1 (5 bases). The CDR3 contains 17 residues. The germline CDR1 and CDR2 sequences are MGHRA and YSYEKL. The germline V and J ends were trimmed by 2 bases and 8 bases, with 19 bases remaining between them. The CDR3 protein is CASSQSQGRKTYSPLHF. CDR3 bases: TGCGCCAGCAGCCAATCCCAGGGCCGAAAGACTTATTCACCCCTCCACTTT.

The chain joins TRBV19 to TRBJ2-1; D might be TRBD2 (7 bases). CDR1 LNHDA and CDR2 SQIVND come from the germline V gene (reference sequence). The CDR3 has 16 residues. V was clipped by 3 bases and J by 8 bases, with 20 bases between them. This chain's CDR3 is CASSISWGGQGHEQFF. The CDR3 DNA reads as TGTGCCAGTAGTATTAGTTGGGGGGGGCAAGGGCATGAGCAGTTCTTC.

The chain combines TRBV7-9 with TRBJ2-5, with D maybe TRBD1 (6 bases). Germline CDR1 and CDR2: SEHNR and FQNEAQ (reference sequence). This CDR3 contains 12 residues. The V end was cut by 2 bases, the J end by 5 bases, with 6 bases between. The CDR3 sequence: CASSLRGETQYF. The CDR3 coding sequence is TGTGCCAGCAGCTTAAGGGGGGAGACCCAGTACTTC.

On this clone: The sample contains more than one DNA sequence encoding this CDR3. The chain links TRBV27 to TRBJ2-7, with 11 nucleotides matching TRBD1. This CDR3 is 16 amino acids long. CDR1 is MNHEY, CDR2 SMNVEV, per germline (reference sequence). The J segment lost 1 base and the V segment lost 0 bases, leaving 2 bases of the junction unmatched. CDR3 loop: CASSLSGTGGSYEQYF. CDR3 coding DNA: TGTGCCAGCAGTTTATCGGGGACAGGGGGGTCCTACGAGCAGTACTTC.

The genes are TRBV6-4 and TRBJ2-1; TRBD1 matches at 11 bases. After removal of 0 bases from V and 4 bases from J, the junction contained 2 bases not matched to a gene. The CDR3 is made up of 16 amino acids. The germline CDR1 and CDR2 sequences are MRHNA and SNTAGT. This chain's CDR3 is CASSDSGQGGYNEQFF. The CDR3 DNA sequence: TGTGCCAGCAGTGACTCGGGACAGGGGGGGTACAATGAGCAGTTCTTC.

The CDR3 loop is CATSSDRSIGNTIYF. The CDR3 DNA reads as TGTGCCACCAGCAGTGACAGATCCATTGGAAACACCATATATTTT. The rearrangement links TRBV15 to TRBJ1-3, with D possibly matching TRBD1 (5 bases). The CDR3 runs to 15 residues. The germline V gene has CDR1 LNHNV and CDR2 YYDKDF (reference sequence). Trimming left V 3 bases short and J 3 bases short, with 12 bases between.

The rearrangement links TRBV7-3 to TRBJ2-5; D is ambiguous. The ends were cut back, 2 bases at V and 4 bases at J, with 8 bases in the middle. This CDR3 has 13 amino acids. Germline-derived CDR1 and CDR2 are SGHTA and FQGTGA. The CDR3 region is CASSLRPGETQYF. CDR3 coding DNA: TGTGCCAGCAGCTTACGGCCGGGAGAGACCCAGTACTTC.

CDR3 coding DNA: TGTGCCAGCAGTTACTCAAAACCACAGGGACGGCGTGAGCAGTACTTC. Translated, it gives CASSYSKPQGRREQYF. The chain employs TRBV6-7 and TRBJ2-7; a possible D gene is TRBD1 (6 bases). TRBV6-7 is assigned to the ORF class and has an uncertain function. Trimming took 0 bases from V and 7 from J, leaving 19 bases between them. CDR3 length: 16 amino acids.

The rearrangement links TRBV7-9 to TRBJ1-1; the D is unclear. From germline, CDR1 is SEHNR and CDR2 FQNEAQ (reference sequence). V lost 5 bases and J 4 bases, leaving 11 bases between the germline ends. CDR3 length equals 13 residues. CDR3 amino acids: CASSRGEGTEAFF. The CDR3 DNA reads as TGTGCCAGCAGCCGCGGGGAGGGCACTGAAGCTTTCTTT.

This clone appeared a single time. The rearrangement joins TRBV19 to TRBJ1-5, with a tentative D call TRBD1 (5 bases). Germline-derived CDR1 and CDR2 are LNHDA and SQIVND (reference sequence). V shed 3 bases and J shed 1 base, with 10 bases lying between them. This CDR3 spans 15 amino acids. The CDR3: CASSIQPGSNQPQHF. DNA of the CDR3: TGTGCCAGTAGTATTCAGCCAGGGAGCAATCAGCCCCAGCATTTT.

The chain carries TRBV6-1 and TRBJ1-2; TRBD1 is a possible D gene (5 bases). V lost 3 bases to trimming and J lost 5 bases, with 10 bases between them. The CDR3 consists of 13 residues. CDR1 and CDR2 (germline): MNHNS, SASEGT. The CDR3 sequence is CASSDRAWYGYTF. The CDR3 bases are TGTGCCAGCAGTGACAGGGCTTGGTATGGCTACACCTTC.

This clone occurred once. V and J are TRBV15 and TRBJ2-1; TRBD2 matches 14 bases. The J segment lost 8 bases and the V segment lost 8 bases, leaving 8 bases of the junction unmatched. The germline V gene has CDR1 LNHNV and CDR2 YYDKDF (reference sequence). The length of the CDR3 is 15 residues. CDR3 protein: CATGTGTSGRDEQFF. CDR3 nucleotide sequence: TGTGCCACCGGGACAGGGACTAGCGGGAGAGATGAGCAGTTCTTC.

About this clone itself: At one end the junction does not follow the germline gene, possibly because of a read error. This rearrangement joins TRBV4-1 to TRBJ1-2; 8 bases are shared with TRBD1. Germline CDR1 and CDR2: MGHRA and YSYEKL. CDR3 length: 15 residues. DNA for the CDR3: TGTGCCAGCAGCCAAGCTACAGGGGGAGATTATGGCTACACCTTC. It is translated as CASSQATGGDYGYTF.

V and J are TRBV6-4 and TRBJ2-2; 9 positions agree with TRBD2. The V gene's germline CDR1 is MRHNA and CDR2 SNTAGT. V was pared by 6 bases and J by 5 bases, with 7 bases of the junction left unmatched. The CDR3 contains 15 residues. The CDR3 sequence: CASSYSGRSTGELFF. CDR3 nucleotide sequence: TGTGCCAGCAGCTATAGCGGGAGATCAACCGGGGAGCTGTTTTTT.

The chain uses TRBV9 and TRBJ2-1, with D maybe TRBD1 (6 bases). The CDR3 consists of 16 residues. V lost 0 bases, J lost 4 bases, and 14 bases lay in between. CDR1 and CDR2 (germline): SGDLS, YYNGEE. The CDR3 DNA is TGTGCCAGCAGCGTAGTTTCGGTAGGGACATACAATGAGCAGTTCTTC. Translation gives CASSVVSVGTYNEQFF.

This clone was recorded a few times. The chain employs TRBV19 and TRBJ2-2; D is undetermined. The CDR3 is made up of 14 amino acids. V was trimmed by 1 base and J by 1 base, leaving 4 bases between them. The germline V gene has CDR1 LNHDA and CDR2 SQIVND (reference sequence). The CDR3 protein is CASSIGRNTGELFF. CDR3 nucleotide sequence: TGTGCCAGTAGTATAGGCAGGAACACCGGGGAGCTGTTTTTT.

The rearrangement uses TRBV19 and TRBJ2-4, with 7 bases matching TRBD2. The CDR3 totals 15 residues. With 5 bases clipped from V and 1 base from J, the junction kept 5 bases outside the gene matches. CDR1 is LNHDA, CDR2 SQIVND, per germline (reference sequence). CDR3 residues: CASSSRGEAKNIQYF. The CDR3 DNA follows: TGTGCCAGTAGTTCTCGGGGGGAGGCCAAAAACATTCAGTACTTC.